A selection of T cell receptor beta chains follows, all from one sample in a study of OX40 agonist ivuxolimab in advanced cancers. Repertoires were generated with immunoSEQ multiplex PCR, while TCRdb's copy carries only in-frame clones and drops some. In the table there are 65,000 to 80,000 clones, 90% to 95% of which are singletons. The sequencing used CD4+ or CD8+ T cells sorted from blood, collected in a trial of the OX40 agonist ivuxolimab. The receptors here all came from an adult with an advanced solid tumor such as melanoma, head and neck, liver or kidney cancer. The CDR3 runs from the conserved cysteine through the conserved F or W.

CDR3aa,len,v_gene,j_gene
CASSVSGVGEQFF,13,TRBV9,TRBJ2-1
CASSYPFSTDGGGYTF,16,TRBV6-5,TRBJ1-2
CASSPGTGGSEQYF,14,TRBV7-9,TRBJ2-7
CASSLALGETQYF,13,TRBV7-8,TRBJ2-5
CASSAGTGVGTEAFF,15,TRBV7-2,TRBJ1-1
CASNGDRGQPQHF,13,TRBV28,TRBJ1-5
CASSLPDPLGEQFF,14,TRBV19,TRBJ2-1
CASSLWDRNEQFF,13,TRBV13,TRBJ2-1
CASSLGTTNTGELFF,15,TRBV7-3,TRBJ2-2
CACESYEQYF,10,TRBV6-1,TRBJ2-7
CASSVDWSGTDTQYF,15,TRBV9,TRBJ2-3
CASSFSTRQGGAFF,14,TRBV7-9,TRBJ1-1
CATSKGAGDTIYF,13,TRBV5-1,TRBJ1-3
CAWSPGTGELFF,12,TRBV30,TRBJ2-2
CASRDNLAGELFF,13,TRBV9,TRBJ2-2
CASSQGRNSNQPQHF,15,TRBV4-2,TRBJ1-5